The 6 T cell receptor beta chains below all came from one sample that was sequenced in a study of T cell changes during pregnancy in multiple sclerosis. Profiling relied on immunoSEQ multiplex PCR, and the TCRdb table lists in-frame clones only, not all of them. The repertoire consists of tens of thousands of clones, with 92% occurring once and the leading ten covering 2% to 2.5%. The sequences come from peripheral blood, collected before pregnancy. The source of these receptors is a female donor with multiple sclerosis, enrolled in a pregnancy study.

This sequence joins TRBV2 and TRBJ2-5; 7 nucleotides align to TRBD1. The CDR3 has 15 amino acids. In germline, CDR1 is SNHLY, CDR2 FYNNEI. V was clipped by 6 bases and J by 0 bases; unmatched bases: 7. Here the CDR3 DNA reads TGTGCCAGCAGCCACCGGACAGGCAACCAAGAGACCCAGTACTTC. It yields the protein CASSHRTGNQETQYF.

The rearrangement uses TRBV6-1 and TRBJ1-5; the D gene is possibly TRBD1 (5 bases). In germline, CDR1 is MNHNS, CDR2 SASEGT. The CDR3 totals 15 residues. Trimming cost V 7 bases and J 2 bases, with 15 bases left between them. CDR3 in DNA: TGTGCCAGCACCCCTGGGGGGTTGGGCAATCAGCCCCAGCATTTT. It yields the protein CASTPGGLGNQPQHF.

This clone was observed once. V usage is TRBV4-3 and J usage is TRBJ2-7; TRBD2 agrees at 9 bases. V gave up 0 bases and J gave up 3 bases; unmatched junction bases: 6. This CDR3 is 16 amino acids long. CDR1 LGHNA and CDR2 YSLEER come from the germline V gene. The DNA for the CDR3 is TGCGCCAGCAGCCAAGAGGCGGGAGGGACCATCTACGAGCAGTACTTC. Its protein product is CASSQEAGGTIYEQYF.

The CDR3 spells CASIRGTEAFF. Written as DNA, the CDR3 is TGTGCCAGTATCAGGGGCACTGAAGCTTTCTTT. This sequence joins TRBV2 and TRBJ1-1; tentative D call: TRBD1 (6 bases). Germline CDR1 and CDR2: SNHLY and FYNNEI. Trimming removed 9 bases at V and 4 bases at J, with 9 bases between. The CDR3 extends over 11 amino acids.

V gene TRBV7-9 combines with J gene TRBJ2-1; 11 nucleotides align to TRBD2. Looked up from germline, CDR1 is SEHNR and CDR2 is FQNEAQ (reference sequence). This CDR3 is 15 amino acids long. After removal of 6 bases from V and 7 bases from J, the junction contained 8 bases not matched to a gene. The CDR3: CASSLSGRAGNEQFF. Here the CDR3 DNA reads TGTGCCAGCAGTCTTAGCGGGAGGGCCGGGAATGAGCAGTTCTTC. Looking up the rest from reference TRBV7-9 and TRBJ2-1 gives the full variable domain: DTGVSQNPRHKITKRGQNVTFRCDPISEHNRLYWYRQTLGQGPEFLTYFQNEAQLEKSRLLSDRFSAERPKGSFSTLEIQRTEQGDSAMYLCASSLSGRAGNEQFFGPGTRLTVL.

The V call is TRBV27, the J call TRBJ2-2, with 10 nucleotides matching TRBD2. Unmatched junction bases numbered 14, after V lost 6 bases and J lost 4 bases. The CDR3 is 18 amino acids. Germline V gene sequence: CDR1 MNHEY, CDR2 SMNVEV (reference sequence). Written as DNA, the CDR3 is TGTGCCAGCAGCACCCCTACAATAGCGGGAGGAACCACCGGGGAGCTGTTTTTT. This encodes CASSTPTIAGGTTGELFF.